The entry below describes one TCR beta chain. These data belong to a study of T cells in narcolepsy. V lost 4 bases, J lost 7 bases, and 16 bases lay in between. The CDR3 runs to 14 residues. Per the germline V gene, CDR1 is MNHNS and CDR2 is SASEGT. Generated by immunoSEQ multiplex PCR, the TCRdb table keeps only in-frame clones and is missing some. Of some 30,000 clones listed, approximately 89% were seen once; the top ten hold approximately 0.89%. This sequence was found in a human donor in good health. Sequenced input: memory (CD45RA-) CD4+ T cells from blood. The gene calls are TRBV6-1 and TRBJ1-2; a weak D match, TRBD1 (6 bases). DNA of the CDR3: TGTGCCAGCAGTGTAGCAGGGGCGTCACGTGGCTACACCTTC. This translates into CASSVAGASRGYTF.